This entry lists 11 T cell receptor beta chains sequenced from one sample in a study of blood T cells in healthy people across ages. A J-beta primer mix and a sample-barcoded 5' primer were used in a second PCR of about 6 to 12 cycles. TCRdb re-analysed the 5' RACE reads in MiXCR, keeping a single row per CDR3 protein. The data show 1,500,000 or so distinct CDR3 sequences, approximately 43% seen once. The sequenced material came from blood. The receptor source for this set is a woman aged 18-29 years in good health.

The CDR3 reads CATSSENTGELFF. CDR3 coding DNA: TGTGCCACCAGCAGCGAAAACACCGGGGAGCTGTTTTTT. This chain joins TRBV15 and TRBJ2-2; D gene ambiguous. The CDR3 is made up of 13 amino acids. The germline gives CDR1 LNHNV, CDR2 YYDKDF (reference sequence). The V gene lost 3 bases and the J gene lost 2 bases, with 4 bases spanning the gap.

V and J are TRBV6-2 or TRBV6-3 and TRBJ2-7, with D uncertain. Trimming took off 4 bases at V and 2 bases at J, with 12 bases between the two ends. Germline CDR1 MNHEY, CDR2 SVGEGT. The CDR3 loop spans 14 amino acids. The DNA of the CDR3 is TGTGCCAGCAGTTGGACCAAAGCCGCCTACGAGCAGTACTTC. It specifies CASSWTKAAYEQYF.

The chain couples TRBV7-6 to TRBJ1-1; D is unclear. Trimming cost V 5 bases and J 0 bases, with 7 bases left between them. CDR1 is SGHVS, CDR2 FNYEAQ, per germline. The CDR3 covers 13 residues. The DNA for the CDR3 is TGTGCCAGCAGCGCCGCGCTGAACACTGAAGCTTTCTTT. This sequence encodes CASSAALNTEAFF.

Concerning this clonotype: A much more abundant neighbour one base away suggests this may be a read error. V and J are TRBV20-1 and TRBJ2-4; D is unresolved. CDR3 length equals 12 residues. The V and J ends lost 3 bases and 15 bases respectively, with 18 bases between them. Germline-derived CDR1 and CDR2 are DFQATT and SNEGSKA (reference sequence). The CDR3 loop is CSASDSGPGPYF. The CDR3 DNA sequence: TGCAGTGCTAGTGATTCTGGACCTGGTCCGTACTTC.

V is TRBV27 and J is TRBJ1-4; 8 bases align to TRBD1. The ends lost 6 bases at V and 7 bases at J; junction bases unmatched: 7. The germline V gene has CDR1 MNHEY and CDR2 SMNVEV (reference sequence). The CDR3 has 14 amino acids. The DNA for the CDR3 is TGTGCCAGCAGGGGACAGGACTTTGGTGAAAAACTGTTTTTT. This translates into CASRGQDFGEKLFF. Looking up the rest from reference TRBV27 and TRBJ1-4 gives the full variable domain: EAQVTQNPRYLITVTGKKLTVTCSQNMNHEYMSWYRQDPGLGLRQIYYSMNVEVTDKGDVPEGYKVSRKEKRNFPLILESPSPNQTSLYFCASRGQDFGEKLFFGSGTQLSVL.

The V call is TRBV12-5, the J call TRBJ2-1; either TRBD1 or TRBD2 may fit D (6 bases each). Germline CDR1 is LGHNT and CDR2 is FRNRAP. Trimming took 5 bases from V and 7 from J, leaving 15 bases between them. The CDR3 is 14 amino acids. CDR3: CASGRTGTRNEQFF. The CDR3 bases are TGTGCTAGTGGTAGAACAGGGACTCGGAATGAGCAGTTCTTC. The entire variable domain, with the rest obtained from reference TRBV12-5 and TRBJ2-1, is as follows: DARVTQTPRHKVTEMGQEVTMRCQPILGHNTVFWYRQTMMQGLELLAYFRNRAPLDDSGMPKDRFSAEMPDATLATLKIQPSEPRDSAVYFCASGRTGTRNEQFFGPGTRLTVL.

The chain carries TRBV12-5 and TRBJ1-2; 7 bases are shared with TRBD1. Germline V CDR1 and CDR2: LGHNT, FRNRAP. The V and J ends lost 6 bases and 2 bases, in that order; junction bases with no gene match: 9. The CDR3 is 15 amino acids. CDR3 sequence reads: CASGENGQVNYGYTF. The CDR3 bases are TGTGCTAGTGGCGAGAACGGACAGGTCAACTATGGCTACACCTTC.

On this clonotype itself: The junction and the germline gene differ at one end; a read error may be behind it. This chain uses TRBV4-1 with TRBJ2-5; no reliable D call. CDR1 is MGHRA, CDR2 YSYEKL, per germline. The CDR3 loop spans 13 amino acids. In DNA, the CDR3 is TGCGCCGGCAGCCAAGCCGGGCCATCGGAGCAGTACTTC. It encodes CAGSQAGPSEQYF.

The J gene is TRBJ2-6, the V gene TRBV20-1, with 7 bases matching TRBD1. The CDR3 runs 19 residues. Germline V CDR1 and CDR2: DFQATT, SNEGSKA (reference sequence). The V gene end was trimmed by 1 base and the J gene end by 0 bases; junction bases not matched to a gene: 12. CDR3 loop: CSARAILGTEGSGANVLTF. For the CDR3, the DNA is TGCAGTGCTAGAGCTATCTTGGGGACAGAAGGCTCTGGGGCCAACGTCCTGACTTTC.

J is TRBJ2-2 and V is TRBV20-1; D possibly corresponds to TRBD2 (5 bases). CDR3 length: 15 residues. Looked up from germline, CDR1 is DFQATT and CDR2 is SNEGSKA (reference sequence). Trimming shortened V by 0 bases and J by 2 bases, and 10 bases separated the two germline ends. CDR3 loop: CSARDPGLNTGELFF. The CDR3 DNA is TGCAGTGCTAGAGATCCCGGACTCAACACCGGGGAGCTGTTTTTT.

This clonotype has more than one count but fewer than ten. The rearrangement joins TRBV5-1 to TRBJ1-2; D call uncertain. V lost 4 bases to trimming and J lost 2 bases, with 21 bases between them. This CDR3 is built from 17 residues. Germline lookup yields CDR1 SGHRS and CDR2 YFSETQ. For the CDR3, the DNA is TGCGCCAGCAGCCACCACCTGGCGGGGATCGTGAACTATGGCTACACCTTC. Translating it yields CASSHHLAGIVNYGYTF. Drawing the rest from reference TRBV5-1 and TRBJ1-2, the complete variable domain is KAGVTQTPRYLIKTRGQQVTLSCSPISGHRSVSWYQQTPGQGLQFLFEYFSETQRNKGNFPGRFSGRQFSNSRSEMNVSTLELGDSALYLCASSHHLAGIVNYGYTFGSGTRLTVV.